This record covers a single T cell receptor beta chain. These data are taken from a study of preoperative IRX-2 immunotherapy in early breast cancer. Treatment of the sample: preoperative locoregional IRX-2 cytokine immunotherapy. Patients received preoperative, locoregional IRX-2 cytokine immunotherapy in a phase Ib study. The CDR3 has 16 residues. Trimming took off 8 bases at V and 4 bases at J, with 21 bases between the two ends. Here immunoSEQ multiplex PCR was the method, and the copy in TCRdb shows in-frame clones only, minus some. Found here are tens of thousands of clones, around 72% of them singletons; the top ten hold 6% to 7.5%.

Material: lymph node tissue, obtained after IRX-2 immunotherapy. The source is a human donor with breast cancer. V gene TRBV7-1 combines with J gene TRBJ2-1; D is possibly TRBD1 (6 bases). TRBV7-1 qualifies as an ORF whose function is uncertain. The CDR3 region has the DNA TGTGCCAGCGAGACGGGACAAACTAGTCCTTACAATGAGCAGTTCTTC. Protein product: CASETGQTSPYNEQFF.